One T cell receptor (beta chain) is described in this entry. This clone's antigen is unknown. No base quality values were provided; no much bigger clone lies one nucleotide off. Interpreted using the paper, the treatment or condition label stands for: randomized to nivolumab then ipilimumab (arm A) or the reverse (arm B). Prior DNA-damaging chemotherapy had not been received by any trial patient. On a FACS Aria II flow cytometer, live CD3+CD8+ cells that were negative for CD19 and CD56 were sorted from thawed PBMCs. The samples were obtained from melanoma patients enrolled in CheckMate 064, an open-label, randomized phase II trial testing sequential checkpoint blockade. Leukapheresis was used to collect peripheral blood mononuclear cells, which were then purified with Ficoll-Paque and frozen in human serum with 10% DMSO. Immediately after sorting, the purity of the sorted blood CD3+CD8+ cells was confirmed to be >95%, and DNA was then extracted.

The sample comes from a study of sequential checkpoint blockade in melanoma (dated by TCRdb to 2018 to 2020). The study in broad terms: Patients were randomized 1:1 to first-line nivolumab followed by ipilimumab (arm A) or ipilimumab followed by nivolumab (arm B). Maintenance nivolumab came after both trial sequences. Study-wide conclusions, independent of this receptor: The model for predicting response that combines TCR metrics with mutation burden needs to be validated in larger, independent patient cohorts.

The immunoSEQ Assay was used to immunosequence TCRbeta CDR3 regions from genomic DNA. Before high-throughput sequencing, the genomic DNA was amplified using bias-controlled multiplex PCR. On the authors' methods: To quantify the absolute abundance of each unique TCRbeta CDR3 region, the sequences were collapsed and filtered. Clonality was defined as 1 minus Pielou's evenness and was calculated using productive rearrangements only. A previously published method was used to identify clones with significantly greater frequencies in on-treatment samples than in baseline samples. Held by TCRdb, this immuneACCESS table contains in-frame sequences only and omits some clones. Under half of the omission traces to an unresolved V gene where checked; the cause of the rest is unknown. V, J and clone size derive from that table, while D and trimming were established from the DNA sequence. Within this sample are under 40,000 clones, with about 86% of them counted one time only. The leading ten clones occupy approximately 23% of the sample.

From a lookup of the germline V gene, CDR1 and CDR2 are SNHLY and FYNNEI. The CDR3 has 13 amino acids, counting the end cysteine and phenylalanine. The CDR3 DNA has 39 bases and is translated from base 1. Germline trimming: 11 bases from V, 3 bases from J; junction bases outside gene matches: 8. Recombination joined TRBV2 with TRBJ2-3, with 7 bases aligning to TRBD2. The source was CD8+ T cells sorted from blood (inferred from file names), collected from a patient given nivolumab and ipilimumab in sequence. This TCR was sampled from a human donor with melanoma. The DNA is TGTGCCTGCCCGGGAGCGGGGACAGATACGCAGTATTTT. Translated, this is CACPGAGTDTQYF.